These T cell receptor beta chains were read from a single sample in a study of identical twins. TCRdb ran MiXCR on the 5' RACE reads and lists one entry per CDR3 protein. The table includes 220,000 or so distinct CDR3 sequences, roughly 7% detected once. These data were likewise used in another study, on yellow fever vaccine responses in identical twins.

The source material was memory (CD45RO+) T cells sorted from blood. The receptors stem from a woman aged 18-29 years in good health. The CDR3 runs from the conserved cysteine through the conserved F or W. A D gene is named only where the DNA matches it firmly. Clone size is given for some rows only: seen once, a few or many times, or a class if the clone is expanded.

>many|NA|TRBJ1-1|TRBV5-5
TGTGCCAGCAGCTTCGGACATTCGAACACTGAAGCTTTCTTT
CASSFGHSNTEAFF
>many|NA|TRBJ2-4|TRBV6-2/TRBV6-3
TGTGCCAGCAGTTACTCACCGGACGGGAAAACCAAAAACATTCAGTACTTC
CASSYSPDGKTKNIQYF
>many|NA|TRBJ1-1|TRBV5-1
TGCGCCAGCAGCGTGGGCACCGGCACGAACACTGAAGCTTTCTTT
CASSVGTGTNTEAFF
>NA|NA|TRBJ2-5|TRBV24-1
TGTGCCACCAGCCCAACAGGGCAGAGAGAGACCCAGTACTTC
CATSPTGQRETQYF
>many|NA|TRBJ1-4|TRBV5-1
TGCGCCAGCAGCCCTAGGCCTAATGAAAAACTGTTTTTT
CASSPRPNEKLFF
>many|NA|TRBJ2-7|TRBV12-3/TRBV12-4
TGTGCCAGCAGTTTTCCGGGGCAGTACGAGCAGTACTTC
CASSFPGQYEQYF
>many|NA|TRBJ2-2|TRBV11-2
TGTGCCAGCAGCTTGTTGGTGGGAGTCGGAACCGGGGAGCTGTTTTTT
CASSLLVGVGTGELFF
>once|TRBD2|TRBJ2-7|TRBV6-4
TGTGCCAGCATCCCCAGCGGGGCCTCGGGGGAGCAGTACTTC
CASIPSGASGEQYF
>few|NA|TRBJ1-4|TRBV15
TGTGCCACCCAACGTAGATTCAATGAAAAACTGTTTTTT
CATQRRFNEKLFF
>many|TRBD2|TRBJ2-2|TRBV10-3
TGTGCCATCAGCGTCGGGACTAGTGACGGCGGGGAGCTGTTTTTT
CAISVGTSDGGELFF
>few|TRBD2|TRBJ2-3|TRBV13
TGTGCCAGCAGCTCATTGACTAGCGGGAGAATAGATACGCAGTATTTT
CASSSLTSGRIDTQYF
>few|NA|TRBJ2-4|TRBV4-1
TGCGCCAGCAGTACGGATATACGATTGGGCAAAAACATTCAGTACTTC
CASSTDIRLGKNIQYF
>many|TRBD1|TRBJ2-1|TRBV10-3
TGTGCCATCAGTGAGTCGACCGGGACAGGGATGAATGAGCAGTTCTTC
CAISESTGTGMNEQFF
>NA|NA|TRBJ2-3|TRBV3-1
TGTGCCAGCAGCCAAGATGTAGTTTTTTTCACAGATACGCAGTATTTT
CASSQDVVFFTDTQYF
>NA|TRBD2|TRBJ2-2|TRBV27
TGTGCCAGCAAATCCAGGGACTACGGCGGGGAGCTGTTTTTT
CASKSRDYGGELFF
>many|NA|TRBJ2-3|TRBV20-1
TGCAGTGCCCTGAGGGGGGCTAGCACAGATACGCAGTATTTT
CSALRGASTDTQYF
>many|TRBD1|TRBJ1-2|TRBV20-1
TGCAGTGCTCAAGGACAGGAATCATATTCCTTC
CSAQGQESYSF
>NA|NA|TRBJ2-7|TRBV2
TGTGCCAGCAGGGGGTACGGAGGGCAGTACTTC
CASRGYGGQYF
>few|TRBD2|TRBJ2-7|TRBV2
TGTGCCAGCAGTGAGGGAAGCGGGATTATAAAGGAGCAGTACTTC
CASSEGSGIIKEQYF
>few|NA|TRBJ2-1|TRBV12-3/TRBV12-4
TGTGCCAGCCCCCCCGGCGGGTGGTCGAGCAATGAGCAGTTCTTC
CASPPGGWSSNEQFF
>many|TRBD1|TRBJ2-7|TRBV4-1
TGCGCCAGCAGCCAGAACAGGGGGCTAGAGCAGTACTTC
CASSQNRGLEQYF
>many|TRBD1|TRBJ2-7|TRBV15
TGTGCCACCCGACAGGGGGAATCCGAGCAGTACTTC
CATRQGESEQYF
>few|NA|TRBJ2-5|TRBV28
TGTGCCAGCATCAAACAGGGAGGAGGGGAGACCCAGTACTTC
CASIKQGGGETQYF
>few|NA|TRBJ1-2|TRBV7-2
TGTGCCAGCAGCTTAGCCACCGACAGCGGAGCCTATGGCTACACCTTC
CASSLATDSGAYGYTF
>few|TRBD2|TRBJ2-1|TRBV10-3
TGTGCCATCAGTCCCCTAGCGGGAGAGGATCGGACTAATGAGCAGTTCTTC
CAISPLAGEDRTNEQFF
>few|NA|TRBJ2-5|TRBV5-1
TGCGCCAGCGGCGACCAAACAGGGAAGGAGACCCAGTACTTC
CASGDQTGKETQYF
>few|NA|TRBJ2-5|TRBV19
TGTGCCAGTAGTCCCACAGGGCTTGGAGAGACCCAGTACTTC
CASSPTGLGETQYF
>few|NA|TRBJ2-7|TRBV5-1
TGCGCCAGCAGCGATGGATTCTACGAGCAGTACTTC
CASSDGFYEQYF
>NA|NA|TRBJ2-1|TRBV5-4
TGTGCCAGCAGCTTGGACGCTCGGGACTACAATGAGCAGTTCTTC
CASSLDARDYNEQFF
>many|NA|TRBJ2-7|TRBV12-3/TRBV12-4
TGTGCCAGCAGTTACCATTCCTACGAGCAGTACTTC
CASSYHSYEQYF
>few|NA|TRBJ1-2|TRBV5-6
TGTGCCAGCAGCTTTATCCAAGGACAGAGCTATGGCTACACCTTC
CASSFIQGQSYGYTF
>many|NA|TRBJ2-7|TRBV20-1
TGCAGTGCTAGTCCCGTACTAGTTTTGCGGGACTACGAGCAGTACTTC
CSASPVLVLRDYEQYF
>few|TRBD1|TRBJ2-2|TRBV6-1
TGTGCCAGCAGGCCGAGACAGGGATTGGGTCCCGGGGAGCTGTTTTTT
CASRPRQGLGPGELFF
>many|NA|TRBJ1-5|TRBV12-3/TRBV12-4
TGTGCCAGCAGTTTGGGGCCTAATCAGCCCCAGCATTTT
CASSLGPNQPQHF
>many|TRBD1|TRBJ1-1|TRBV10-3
TGTGCCATCAGTGAGAGGACAGGGAACACTGAAGCTTTCTTT
CAISERTGNTEAFF
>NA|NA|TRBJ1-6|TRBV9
TGTGCCAGCAGCGTAGTAGATAATTCACCCCTCCACTTT
CASSVVDNSPLHF
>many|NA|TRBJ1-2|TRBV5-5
TGTGCCAGCAGCTTGGGGTGGGCCTACGACTATGGCTACACCTTC
CASSLGWAYDYGYTF
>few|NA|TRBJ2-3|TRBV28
TGTGCCAGCAGTTTTTTCTCAGACAGAGTAAGCACAGATACGCAGTATTTT
CASSFFSDRVSTDTQYF
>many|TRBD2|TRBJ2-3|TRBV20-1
TGCAGTGCTCCAGACCGGACTAGCGGGATCGCAGATACGCAGTATTTT
CSAPDRTSGIADTQYF
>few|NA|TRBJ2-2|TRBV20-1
TGCAGCCCTCTATCGGGATTAGCCAAAGGGGAGCTGTTTTTT
CSPLSGLAKGELFF
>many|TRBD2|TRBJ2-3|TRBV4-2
TGTGCCAGCAGCCAAGAAGGCAGCGGGGGGGCTGGTGGAGATACGCAGTATTTT
CASSQEGSGGAGGDTQYF
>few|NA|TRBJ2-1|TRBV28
TGTGCCAGCAGTTTATTGGCCCCGAAAAATGAGCAGTTCTTC
CASSLLAPKNEQFF
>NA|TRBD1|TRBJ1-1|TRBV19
TGTGCCAGTAGTGACGACAGGGGCCATATGAACACTGAAGCTTTCTTT
CASSDDRGHMNTEAFF
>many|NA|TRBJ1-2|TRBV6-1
TGTGCCAGCACCCGCTTGTCGAGGGATCATGGCTACACCTTC
CASTRLSRDHGYTF
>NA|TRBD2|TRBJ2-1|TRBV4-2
TGTGCCAGCAGCCAAGATTCTAGCGGTAACTACAATGAGCAGTTCTTC
CASSQDSSGNYNEQFF
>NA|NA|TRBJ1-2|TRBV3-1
TGTGCCAGCAGCCAAGAGACCGTCAACTATGGCTACACCTTC
CASSQETVNYGYTF
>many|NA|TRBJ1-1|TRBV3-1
TGTGCCAGCAGTATTGGGGCGAGGGACACTGAAGCTTTCTTT
CASSIGARDTEAFF
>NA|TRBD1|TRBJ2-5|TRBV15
TGTGCCACCAGCAGAGAGCCGACAGGGGTGGAGACCCAGTACTTC
CATSREPTGVETQYF
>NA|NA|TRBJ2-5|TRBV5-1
TGCGCCAGCAGCTTGGCAGGGGCCTTTCAAGAGACCCAGTACTTC
CASSLAGAFQETQYF
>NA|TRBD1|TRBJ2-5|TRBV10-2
TGCGCCAGCAACATTGAGGGACAGGGGAGCGAGACCCAGTACTTC
CASNIEGQGSETQYF
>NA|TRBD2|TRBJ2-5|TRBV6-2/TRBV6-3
TGTGCCAGCAGTTATCTAGCGGGAGTGCAAGGGACCCAGTACTTC
CASSYLAGVQGTQYF